The 32 T cell receptor beta chains reported below all come from one sample, sequenced in a study of T cell responses to AZD1222 COVID-19 vaccine. The data were produced by immunoSEQ multiplex PCR, yet TCRdb's version contains in-frame clones alone and is incomplete. Of 90,000 to 120,000 clones in the sample, about 89% are singletons; the top ten hold roughly 6.2%. Here the sequenced sample was peripheral blood, taken 28 days after the second AZD1222 dose. Every receptor here comes from an adult who received the AZD1222 COVID-19 vaccine.

This chain joins TRBV4-1 and TRBJ1-2; D gene ambiguous. Germline CDR1 is MGHRA and CDR2 is YSYEKL. The V gene lost 5 bases and the J gene lost 2 bases, with 9 bases spanning the gap. This CDR3 spans 13 amino acids. The CDR3 here is CASSWSGNYGYTF. The CDR3, as DNA: TGCGCCAGCAGCTGGTCGGGGAACTATGGCTACACCTTC.

This chain joins TRBV29-1 and TRBJ2-7; D possibly corresponds to TRBD1 (6 bases). This CDR3 is 13 amino acids long. Germline lookup yields CDR1 SQVTM and CDR2 ANQGSEA. Trimming stripped 6 bases from V and 5 bases from J, with 17 bases between. CDR3 DNA sequence: TGCAGCGTCTCGATAGTTGGGGGCCACGAGCAGTACTTC. It specifies CSVSIVGGHEQYF.

This clone was observed a single time. The chain has TRBV2 and TRBJ2-3; the match to TRBD2 covers 12 bases. Germline V lookup: CDR1 SNHLY, CDR2 FYNNEI. The CDR3 spans 17 residues. V was clipped by 8 bases and J by 0 bases; unmatched bases: 9. CDR3 sequence: CASHGLAGTTSTDTQYF. The CDR3 DNA sequence: TGTGCCAGCCACGGACTAGCGGGGACTACTAGCACAGATACGCAGTATTTT.

This rearrangement joins TRBV7-2 to TRBJ1-3, with a possible D match to TRBD1 (5 bases). Germline assignment: CDR1 SGHTA and CDR2 FQGNSA. This CDR3 spans 15 amino acids. V lost 5 bases, J lost 3 bases, and 14 bases lay in between. CDR3 nucleotide sequence: TGTGCCAGCAGCAACCGGGACCTATATGGAAACACCATATATTTT. It codes for CASSNRDLYGNTIYF.

The chain is built from TRBV6-4 and TRBJ1-4, with D perhaps TRBD1 (6 bases). The CDR3 is made up of 17 amino acids. CDR1 and CDR2 (germline): MRHNA, SNTAGT. V dropped 4 bases and J dropped 1 base, with 16 bases sitting between them. The CDR3 region has the DNA TGTGCCAGCAGTGGGCCAGAGGGGGTTTTAACTAATGAAAAACTGTTTTTT. It codes for CASSGPEGVLTNEKLFF.

This chain connects TRBV4-1 to TRBJ1-2, with D possibly matching TRBD1 (5 bases). The CDR3 totals 14 residues. Germline CDR1 MGHRA, CDR2 YSYEKL. Trimming stripped 1 base from V and 11 bases from J, with 17 bases between. In DNA form, the CDR3 reads TGCGCCAGCAGCCAAGGGGGGGACCTTAATCGTTACACCTTC. Translation gives CASSQGGDLNRYTF.

The chain's CDR3 is CASSLDGGTEAFF. CDR3 coding DNA: TGTGCCAGCAGCTTAGATGGGGGCACTGAAGCTTTCTTT. The J gene is TRBJ1-1, the V gene TRBV7-9; D may be TRBD1 (5 bases). There are 13 residues in the CDR3. Per the germline V gene, CDR1 is SEHNR and CDR2 is FQNEAQ (reference sequence). Trimming stripped 1 base from V and 4 bases from J, with 7 bases between.

CDR3 coding DNA: TGTGCCAGCAGCCAAGACCTCAGAGGGAACACTGAAGCTTTCTTT. Translating it yields CASSQDLRGNTEAFF. The J gene is TRBJ1-1, the V gene TRBV3-1 (or the pseudogene TRBV3-2); D uncertain. This CDR3 region has 15 residues. V lost 0 bases and J 1 base, leaving 9 bases between the germline ends. Per the germline V gene, CDR1 is LGHDT and CDR2 is YNNKEL (reference sequence).

V and J are TRBV5-1 and TRBJ1-1; no clear D. The CDR3 is made up of 14 amino acids. CDR1 is SGHRS, CDR2 YFSETQ, per germline. V lost 6 bases and J lost 1, with 13 bases in between. The CDR3 sequence: CASTGKGTNTEAFF. CDR3 nucleotide sequence: TGCGCCAGCACCGGGAAGGGTACGAACACTGAAGCTTTCTTT.

This chain links TRBV27 with TRBJ2-5; TRBD2 agrees at 8 bases. The CDR3 runs to 17 residues. V shed 6 bases and J 0 bases; nucleotides not matched to a gene: 12. Germline V gene data show CDR1 as MNHEY and CDR2 as SMNVEV (reference sequence). CDR3 nucleotides: TGTGCCAGCAGCCGGGGGGGCGGGGCCGTGTACCAAGAGACCCAGTACTTC. Amino acid sequence: CASSRGGGAVYQETQYF.

This chain joins TRBV9 and TRBJ1-6; TRBD1 might be the D (5 bases). V shed 0 bases and J shed 10 bases, with 20 bases lying between them. CDR1 is SGDLS and CDR2 is YYNGEE in the germline V gene. The CDR3 is 17 amino acids. The CDR3 here is CASSVGEDRNENSPLHF. The CDR3 DNA reads as TGTGCCAGCAGCGTAGGAGAAGACAGAAATGAAAACTCACCCCTCCACTTT.

The chain couples TRBV12-3 or TRBV12-4 to TRBJ2-5; the D call may be TRBD1 or TRBD2 (6 bases each). Between the trimmed V and J ends, which lost 10 bases and 5 bases, there was a span of 17 bases. The CDR3 runs 13 residues. This CDR3 reads CATAGGLRETQYF. The CDR3 region has the DNA TGTGCCACCGCCGGGGGCCTCCGGGAGACCCAGTACTTC.

The chain recombines TRBV30 with TRBJ1-1, with TRBD1 as a possible D gene (5 bases). The V end lost 3 bases, the J end lost 2 bases, and 10 bases lay between the germline ends. The length of the CDR3 is 13 residues. CDR1 is GTSNPN, CDR2 SVGIG, per germline (reference sequence). CDR3 coding DNA: TGTGCCTGGAGCCCCGGGGGTAACACTGAAGCTTTCTTT. This gives the protein CAWSPGGNTEAFF.

This clone was recorded a few times. This chain connects TRBV7-8 to TRBJ2-3; 8 bases are a match to TRBD2. The CDR3 is 15 amino acids. J gave up 4 bases and V 5 bases, and 8 bases lay outside the gene matches. Germline CDR1 SGHVS, CDR2 FQNEAQ. CDR3 DNA: TGTGCCAGCAGCCAAGCGGGAGCCCCCCCAGATACGCAGTATTTT. Its protein product is CASSQAGAPPDTQYF.

The chain recombines TRBV3-1 (or the pseudogene TRBV3-2) with TRBJ1-5; no reliable D call. This CDR3 is 14 amino acids long. In germline, CDR1 is LGHDT, CDR2 YNNKEL (reference sequence). V was trimmed by 2 bases and J by 0 bases, leaving 5 bases between them. Here the CDR3 DNA reads TGTGCCAGCAGCCAAAACTTTAGCAATCAGCCCCAGCATTTT. Its translation is CASSQNFSNQPQHF.

The J gene is TRBJ2-3, the V gene TRBV30; D might be TRBD2 (5 bases). This CDR3 comprises 10 residues. Germline V gene lookup returns CDR1 GTSNPN and CDR2 SVGIG (reference sequence). V lost 7 bases to trimming and J lost 9 bases, with 11 bases between them. The CDR3 loop is CASKEETQYF. CDR3 sequence (DNA): TGTGCCTCCAAGGAGGAGACGCAGTATTTT. Filled out from reference TRBV30 and TRBJ2-3, the complete variable domain reads SQTIHQWPATLVQPVGSPLSLECTVEGTSNPNLYWYRQAAGRGLQLLFYSVGIGQISSEVPQNLSASRPQDRQFILSSKKLLLSDSGFYLCASKEETQYFGPGTRLTVL.

This clone appeared once. The chain uses TRBV29-1 and TRBJ1-2; TRBD1 matches 7 bases. This CDR3 region has 12 residues. Trimming removed 6 bases from V and 4 bases from J; junction bases left unmatched: 5. Germline CDR1 SQVTM, CDR2 ANQGSEA. CDR3 nucleotide sequence: TGCAGCGTACCTAGGGACAGCTATGGCTACACCTTC. This sequence encodes CSVPRDSYGYTF.

V usage is TRBV5-4 and J usage is TRBJ2-1; 14 bases line up with TRBD2. The CDR3 contains 15 residues. The germline gives CDR1 SGHNT, CDR2 YYREEE (reference sequence). The V segment lost 3 bases and the J segment 12 bases; nucleotides outside the gene matches: 8. The DNA of the CDR3 is TGTGCCAGCAGCTCCGGACTAGCGGGAGGTTACGGGCAGTTCTTC. Protein: CASSSGLAGGYGQFF.

CDR3: CASTRTEYEQYF. CDR3 in DNA: TGTGCCAGCACCAGGACAGAGTACGAGCAGTACTTC. The chain links TRBV12-3 or TRBV12-4 to TRBJ2-7; TRBD1 is a possible D gene (6 bases). V lost 7 bases and J 4 bases, leaving 11 bases between the germline ends. CDR3 length equals 12 residues.

The chain links TRBV9 to TRBJ2-2; 9 nucleotides line up with TRBD1. CDR3 length equals 16 residues. With 3 bases clipped from V and 2 bases from J, the junction kept 5 bases outside the gene matches. Germline CDR1 is SGDLS and CDR2 is YYNGEE. CDR3 sequence: CASSAPGQGNTGELFF. CDR3 nucleotides: TGTGCCAGCAGCGCCCCGGGACAGGGAAACACCGGGGAGCTGTTTTTT.

This chain uses TRBV6-5 with TRBJ2-7; D is perhaps TRBD1 (5 bases). V was clipped by 5 bases and J by 3 bases, with 11 bases between them. CDR3 length equals 13 residues. Per germline, CDR1 MNHEY and CDR2 SVGAGI. The CDR3, as DNA: TGTGCCAGCAGTACAAACCAGGGCTACGAGCAGTACTTC. It translates to CASSTNQGYEQYF.

V is TRBV7-9 and J is TRBJ1-2; TRBD1 might be the D (5 bases). Germline CDR1 reads SEHNR; CDR2 reads FQNEAQ (reference sequence). Between the trimmed V and J ends, which lost 1 base and 4 bases, there was a span of 7 bases. The CDR3 contains 13 residues. CDR3 in DNA: TGTGCCAGCAGCTTAGTGGGGGGCTATGGCTACACCTTC. The encoded protein is CASSLVGGYGYTF.

The genes are TRBV3-1 (or the pseudogene TRBV3-2) and TRBJ2-5; 8 bases are shared with TRBD1. The CDR3 length is 13 residues. The germline V gene encodes CDR1 LGHDT and CDR2 YNNKEL (reference sequence). Trimming removed 4 bases from V and 2 bases from J; junction bases left unmatched: 0. The CDR3 DNA reads TGTGCCAGCAGCCGACAGGGGCAAGAGACCCAGTACTTC. Amino acid sequence: CASSRQGQETQYF.

A word on this clone: Other DNA sequences in the same sample also yield this CDR3. V gene TRBV18 combines with J gene TRBJ2-1; D is uncertain. The CDR3 sequence is 12 residues long. V lost 3 bases, J lost 6 bases, and 6 bases lay in between. Germline CDR1 is KGHSH and CDR2 is LQKENI. The CDR3 reads CASSPLGNEQFF. The CDR3 bases are TGTGCCAGCTCACCCCTCGGCAATGAGCAGTTCTTC.

This clone has a single count. The gene calls are TRBV28 and TRBJ1-1; perhaps TRBD1 as D (6 bases). Germline V gene data show CDR1 as MDHEN and CDR2 as SYDVKM. This CDR3 region has 13 residues. Trimming left V 6 bases short and J 1 base short, with 9 bases between. The CDR3 here is CASRRTANTEAFF. The CDR3 coding sequence is TGTGCCAGCAGGAGGACAGCGAACACTGAAGCTTTCTTT.

V is TRBV7-9 and J is TRBJ1-2; D might be TRBD1 (5 bases). V dropped 2 bases and J dropped 0 bases, with 7 bases sitting between them. This CDR3 spans 14 amino acids. Germline V gives CDR1 SEHNR, CDR2 FQNEAQ (reference sequence). CDR3 protein: CASSLQGTNYGYTF. DNA of the CDR3: TGTGCCAGCAGCTTACAGGGAACTAACTATGGCTACACCTTC. Variable domain in full (rest from reference TRBV7-9 and TRBJ1-2): DTGVSQNPRHKITKRGQNVTFRCDPISEHNRLYWYRQTLGQGPEFLTYFQNEAQLEKSRLLSDRFSAERPKGSFSTLEIQRTEQGDSAMYLCASSLQGTNYGYTFGSGTRLTVV.

CDR3 loop: CASSPGMGNQPQHF. The DNA for the CDR3 is TGTGCCAGCAGTCCAGGGATGGGGAATCAGCCCCAGCATTTT. This sequence joins TRBV6-4 and TRBJ1-5, with D possibly matching TRBD1 (5 bases). The CDR3 totals 14 residues. V lost 5 bases to trimming and J lost 4 bases, with 12 bases between them. Germline CDR1 and CDR2: MRHNA and SNTAGT.

This rearrangement joins TRBV29-1 to TRBJ1-1; 9 nucleotides line up with TRBD1. This CDR3 region has 13 residues. CDR1 and CDR2 from the germline V gene are SQVTM and ANQGSEA. V trimming: 6 bases; J trimming: 0 bases; junction bases outside the gene matches: 2. CDR3 sequence: CSVWDRVNTEAFF. CDR3 bases: TGCAGCGTCTGGGACAGGGTGAACACTGAAGCTTTCTTT. Based on the CDR3 plus reference TRBV29-1 and TRBJ1-1, the full variable domain is SAVISQKPSRDICQRGTSLTIQCQVDSQVTMMFWYRQQPGQSLTLIATANQGSEATYESGFVIDKFPISRPNLTFSTLTVSNMSPEDSSIYLCSVWDRVNTEAFFGQGTRLTVV.

This clone was recorded a few times. The V and J genes are TRBV7-2 and TRBJ1-2; no reliable D call. V was shortened by 3 bases and J by 8 bases, with 16 bases between the two germline ends. There are 14 residues in the CDR3. Germline assignment: CDR1 SGHTA and CDR2 FQGNSA. CDR3 DNA sequence: TGTGCCAGCAGCTTGGACTCAATTAGCTACGGCTACACCTTC. Translating it yields CASSLDSISYGYTF.

V usage is TRBV6-5 and J usage is TRBJ1-2, with D uncertain. Looked up from germline, CDR1 is MNHEY and CDR2 is SVGAGI. V dropped 4 bases and J dropped 3 bases, with 15 bases sitting between them. This CDR3 comprises 15 residues. CDR3 sequence: CASSSQERSDYGYTF. CDR3 coding DNA: TGTGCCAGCAGTTCGCAGGAAAGGTCTGACTATGGCTACACCTTC.

This sequence joins TRBV2 and TRBJ1-5, with a tentative D call TRBD1 (6 bases). This CDR3 has 14 amino acids. V gave up 5 bases and J gave up 2 bases, with 10 bases separating them. CDR1 and CDR2 (germline): SNHLY, FYNNEI. This CDR3 is CASSKQGGNQPQHF. The CDR3 region has the DNA TGTGCCAGCAGTAAACAGGGTGGCAATCAGCCCCAGCATTTT.

This sequence joins TRBV28 and TRBJ1-4; possibly TRBD1 for D (5 bases). V dropped 3 bases and J dropped 0 bases, with 8 bases sitting between them. This CDR3 region has 15 residues. Germline CDR1 reads MDHEN; CDR2 reads SYDVKM. The CDR3 protein is CASSFTGATNEKLFF. The CDR3 nucleotides read TGTGCCAGCAGTTTCACAGGCGCAACTAATGAAAAACTGTTTTTT.